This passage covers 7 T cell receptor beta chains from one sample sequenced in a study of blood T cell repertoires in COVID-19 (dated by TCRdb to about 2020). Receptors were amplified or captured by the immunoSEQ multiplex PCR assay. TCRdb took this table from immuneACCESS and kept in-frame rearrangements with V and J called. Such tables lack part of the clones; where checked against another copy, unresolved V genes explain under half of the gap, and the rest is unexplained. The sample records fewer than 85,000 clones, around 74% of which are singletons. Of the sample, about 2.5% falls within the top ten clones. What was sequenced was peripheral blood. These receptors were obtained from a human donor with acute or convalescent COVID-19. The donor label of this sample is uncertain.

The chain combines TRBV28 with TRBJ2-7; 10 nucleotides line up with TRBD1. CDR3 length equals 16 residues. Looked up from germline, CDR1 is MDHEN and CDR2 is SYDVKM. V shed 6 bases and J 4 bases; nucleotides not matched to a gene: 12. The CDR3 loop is CASSSGTGALRYEQYF. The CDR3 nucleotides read TGTGCCAGCAGCTCCGGGACAGGGGCCCTTAGGTACGAGCAGTACTTC.

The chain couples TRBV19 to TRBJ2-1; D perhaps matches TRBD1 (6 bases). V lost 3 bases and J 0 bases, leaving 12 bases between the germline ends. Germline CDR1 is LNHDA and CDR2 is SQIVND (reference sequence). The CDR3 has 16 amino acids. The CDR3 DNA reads TGTGCCAGTAGTATCCCGACAGGTGGCTCCTACAATGAGCAGTTCTTC. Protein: CASSIPTGGSYNEQFF.

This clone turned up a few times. The CDR3 loop is CASSLSPGSSYEQYF. As DNA, the CDR3 is TGTGCCAGCAGCTTATCCCCAGGAAGCTCCTACGAGCAGTACTTC. The chain links TRBV7-8 to TRBJ2-7; unclear D gene. The germline gives CDR1 SGHVS, CDR2 FQNEAQ. Trimming cost V 2 bases and J 0 bases, with 11 bases left between them. There are 15 residues in the CDR3. The full variable domain, in which reference TRBV7-8 and TRBJ2-7 provide the parts outside the CDR3, is GAGVSQSPRYKVAKRGQDVALRCDPISGHVSLFWYQQALGQGPEFLTYFQNEAQLDKSGLPSDRFFAERPEGSVSTLKIQRTQQEDSAVYLCASSLSPGSSYEQYFGPGTRLTVT.

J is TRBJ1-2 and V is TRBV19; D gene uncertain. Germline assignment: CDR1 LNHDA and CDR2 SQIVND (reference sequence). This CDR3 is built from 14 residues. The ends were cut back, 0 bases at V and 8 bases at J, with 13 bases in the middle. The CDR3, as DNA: TGTGCCAGTAGTATAGATCAGCCAGCGGGCGGCTACACCTTC. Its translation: CASSIDQPAGGYTF.

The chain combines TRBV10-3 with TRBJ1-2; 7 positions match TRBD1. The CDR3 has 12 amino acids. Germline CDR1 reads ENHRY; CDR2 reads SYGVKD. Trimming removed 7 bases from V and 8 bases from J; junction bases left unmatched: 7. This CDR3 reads CAITGTAPGYTF. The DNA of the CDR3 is TGTGCCATCACTGGGACAGCCCCCGGCTACACCTTC.

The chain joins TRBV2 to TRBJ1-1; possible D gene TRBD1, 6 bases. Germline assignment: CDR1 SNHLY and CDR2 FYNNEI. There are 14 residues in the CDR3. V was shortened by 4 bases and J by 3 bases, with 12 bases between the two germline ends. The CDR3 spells CASSGQARHTEAFF. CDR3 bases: TGTGCCAGCAGTGGACAGGCCCGGCACACTGAAGCTTTCTTT.

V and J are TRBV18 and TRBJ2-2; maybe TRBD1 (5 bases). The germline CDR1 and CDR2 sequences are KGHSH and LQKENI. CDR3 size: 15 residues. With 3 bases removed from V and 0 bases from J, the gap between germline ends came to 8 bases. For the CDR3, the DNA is TGTGCCAGCTCACCCAGCAGGGCGAACACCGGGGAGCTGTTTTTT. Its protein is CASSPSRANTGELFF.